These 15 T cell receptor beta chains share one sample of origin, sequenced in a study of cytomegalovirus exposure and HLA in healthy donors. Use of 60 Vbeta and 13 Jbeta primers characterized the PCR. Sequencing used immunoSEQ multiplex PCR; TCRdb keeps in-frame clones, though not all of them. This sample has over 75,000 clones, with over 60% found just once. The sequenced sample was PBMCs. The receptors here all came from a man between 60 and 75 years old in good health and CMV-seropositive.

V is TRBV4-3 and J is TRBJ2-1, with TRBD2 identical over 9 bases. Germline V gives CDR1 LGHNA, CDR2 YSLEER. The V segment lost 3 bases and the J segment 3 bases; nucleotides outside the gene matches: 9. The length of the CDR3 is 17 residues. CDR3 protein: CASSQGGSGGRYNEQFF. In nucleotides, the CDR3 is TGCGCCAGCAGCCAGGGGGGGAGCGGGGGGCGCTACAATGAGCAGTTCTTC.

CDR3 loop: CASSLGGLRDQYF. CDR3 sequence (DNA): TGTGCCAGCAGCTTGGGGGGACTCCGCGATCAGTACTTC. This chain links TRBV7-2 with TRBJ2-5; tentatively, D is TRBD2 (6 bases). The CDR3 covers 13 residues. The V gene lost 3 bases and the J gene lost 11 bases, with 16 bases spanning the gap. CDR1 and CDR2 (germline): SGHTA, FQGNSA.

V is TRBV16 and J is TRBJ2-5, with D hard to call. CDR3 length: 12 residues. CDR1 is KGHSY, CDR2 FQNENV, per germline. Trimming stripped 2 bases from V and 11 bases from J, with 12 bases between. CDR3: CASSQVGGEQYF. In nucleotides, the CDR3 is TGTGCCAGCAGCCAAGTAGGCGGTGAGCAGTACTTC. Combining the CDR3 with reference TRBV16 and TRBJ2-5 gives the whole variable domain GEEVAQTPKHLVRGEGQKAKLYCAPIKGHSYVFWYQQVLKNEFKFLISFQNENVFDETGMPKERFSAKCLPNSPCSLEIQATKLEDSAVYFCASSQVGGEQYFGPGTRLLVL.

The chain combines TRBV5-6 with TRBJ1-4; perhaps TRBD1 as D (5 bases). The CDR3 extends over 17 amino acids. The germline CDR1 and CDR2 sequences are SGHDT and YYEEEE. The V end was cut by 3 bases, the J end by 4 bases, with 19 bases between. The CDR3 loop reads CASSSLRIQGINEKLFF. The CDR3 DNA follows: TGTGCCAGCAGCTCGCTCCGCATCCAGGGTATTAATGAAAAACTGTTTTTT.

The rearrangement joins TRBV18 to TRBJ2-4; a possible D gene is TRBD2 (7 bases). CDR1 and CDR2 (germline): KGHSH, LQKENI. The CDR3 is 14 amino acids. With 6 bases removed from V and 9 bases from J, the gap between germline ends came to 18 bases. The CDR3: CASSTPPGEGIQYF. Here the CDR3 DNA reads TGTGCCAGCTCGACCCCCCCAGGGGAGGGCATTCAGTACTTC.

The J gene is TRBJ2-1, the V gene TRBV27; D might be TRBD2 (5 bases). CDR3 length: 14 amino acids. The V end lost 6 bases, the J end lost 7 bases, and 16 bases lay between the germline ends. Germline V gene data show CDR1 as MNHEY and CDR2 as SMNVEV (reference sequence). CDR3 protein: CASSLVGVPNEQFF. Here the CDR3 DNA reads TGTGCCAGCAGCCTAGTCGGGGTACCAAATGAGCAGTTCTTC.

The chain carries TRBV4-1 and TRBJ2-1; 7 bases are a match to TRBD2. CDR1 and CDR2 (germline): MGHRA, YSYEKL. The CDR3 has 16 amino acids. V trimming: 2 bases; J trimming: 6 bases; junction bases outside the gene matches: 10. The CDR3 sequence is CASSQRSGGGLNEQFF. The CDR3 DNA follows: TGCGCCAGCAGCCAACGGTCTGGCGGGGGACTCAATGAGCAGTTCTTC.

Of note for this clone: This sample also contains other DNA sequences that code for the same CDR3. The rearrangement joins TRBV15 to TRBJ2-7, with D possibly being TRBD1 (5 bases). Trimming left V 1 base short and J 3 bases short, with 7 bases between. From germline, CDR1 is LNHNV and CDR2 YYDKDF (reference sequence). CDR3 length: 13 residues. The CDR3 region has the DNA TGTGCCACCAGCAGAGTAGACAGCTACGAGCAGTACTTC. This encodes CATSRVDSYEQYF. Based on the CDR3 plus reference TRBV15 and TRBJ2-7, the full variable domain is DAMVIQNPRYQVTQFGKPVTLSCSQTLNHNVMYWYQQKSSQAPKLLFHYYDKDFNNEADTPDNFQSRRPNTSFCFLDIRSPGLGDTAMYLCATSRVDSYEQYFGPGTRLTVT.

CDR3 nucleotides: TGTGCCAGCAGCGGGGGACTAGCGGGGTCCCAAGAGACCCAGTACTTC. It encodes CASSGGLAGSQETQYF. The gene calls are TRBV9 and TRBJ2-5; TRBD2 matches at 13 bases. This CDR3 region has 16 residues. The V gene's germline CDR1 is SGDLS and CDR2 YYNGEE. J was trimmed by 1 base and V by 3 bases; bases with no gene match: 3.

DNA of the CDR3: TGTGCCAGAAGAAGGACAGAGTACCAAGAGACCCAGTACTTC. Translation: CARRRTEYQETQYF. The chain has TRBV7-5 and TRBJ2-5; the table's TRBD1 call for D was not verified on the DNA. TRBV7-5 represents a pseudogene. The CDR3 has 14 residues.

V gene TRBV19 combines with J gene TRBJ2-1, with TRBD2 matching 10 bases. Germline V gene sequence: CDR1 LNHDA, CDR2 SQIVND (reference sequence). The junction had 7 bases not matched to a gene; V was cut back by 3 bases and J by 2 bases. The CDR3 length is 17 residues. The CDR3 reads CASSMSPLAGAYNEQFF. CDR3 nucleotide sequence: TGTGCCAGTAGTATGTCCCCGCTAGCGGGGGCCTACAATGAGCAGTTCTTC.

The chain combines TRBV10-1 with TRBJ2-1, with TRBD1 as a possible D gene (5 bases). The V end lost 2 bases, the J end lost 2 bases, and 10 bases lay between the germline ends. CDR1 is WNHNN and CDR2 is SYGVQD in the germline V gene (reference sequence). The CDR3 has 15 residues. The CDR3 DNA follows: TGCGCCAGCAGTGAGGACAGAAGACCCTACAATGAGCAGTTCTTC. Protein product: CASSEDRRPYNEQFF.

Only one count was recorded for this clone. The chain recombines TRBV27 with TRBJ1-2, with TRBD1 matching 9 bases. CDR3 length: 15 amino acids. Per the germline V gene, CDR1 is MNHEY and CDR2 is SMNVEV (reference sequence). Trimming cost V 5 bases and J 0 bases; bases outside gene matches: 4. The CDR3 loop is CASSLQGATNYGYTF. CDR3 DNA: TGTGCCAGCAGTCTACAGGGGGCTACTAACTATGGCTACACCTTC.

J is TRBJ1-1 and V is TRBV7-6; 11 bases are a match to TRBD1. The CDR3 runs 16 residues. Losses at the gene ends were 5 bases for V and 3 bases for J; bases not matched to a gene: 8. Looked up from germline, CDR1 is SGHVS and CDR2 is FNYEAQ. CDR3 loop: CASSRHRDRGDTEAFF. For the CDR3, the DNA is TGTGCCAGCAGCCGCCATCGGGACAGGGGGGACACTGAAGCTTTCTTT.

The chain carries TRBV14 and TRBJ2-7; TRBD1 agrees at 10 bases. CDR1 and CDR2 from the germline V gene are SGHDN and FVKESK. With V trimmed by 1 base and J by 3 bases, 12 bases remained unmatched. CDR3 length equals 18 residues. CDR3 in DNA: TGTGCCAGCAGCCAAGTATCCCGGGACAGGGGTGCCCACTACGAGCAGTACTTC. Its protein is CASSQVSRDRGAHYEQYF.